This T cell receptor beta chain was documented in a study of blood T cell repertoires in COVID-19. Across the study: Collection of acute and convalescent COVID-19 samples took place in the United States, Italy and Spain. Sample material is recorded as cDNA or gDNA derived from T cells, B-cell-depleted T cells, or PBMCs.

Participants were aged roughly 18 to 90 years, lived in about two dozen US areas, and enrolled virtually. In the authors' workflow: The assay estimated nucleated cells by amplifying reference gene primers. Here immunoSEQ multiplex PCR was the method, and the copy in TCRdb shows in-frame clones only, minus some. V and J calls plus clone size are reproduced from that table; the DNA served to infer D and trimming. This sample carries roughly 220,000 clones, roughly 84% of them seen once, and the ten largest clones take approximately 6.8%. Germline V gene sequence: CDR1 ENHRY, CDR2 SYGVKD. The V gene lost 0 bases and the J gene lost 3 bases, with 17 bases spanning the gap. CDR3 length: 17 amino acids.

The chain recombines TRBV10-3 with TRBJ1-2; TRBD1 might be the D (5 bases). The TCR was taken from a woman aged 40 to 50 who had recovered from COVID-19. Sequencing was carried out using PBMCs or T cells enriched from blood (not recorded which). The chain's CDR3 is CAISESNFEGVHYGYTF. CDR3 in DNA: TGTGCCATCAGTGAGTCGAATTTCGAAGGGGTCCACTATGGCTACACCTTC.